This paragraph covers one T cell receptor beta chain sequence. As handled by the study authors: Estimation of nucleated cell counts relied on the amplification of reference gene primers. Sequencing used immunoSEQ multiplex PCR; TCRdb keeps in-frame clones, though not all of them. The D gene and trimming were derived from the DNA, and the V and J assignments and clone size from that table. The sample lists just over 150,000 clones, 90% to 95% occurring once. The data stem from a study of blood T cell repertoires in COVID-19. Overall study context: T cells, B-cell-depleted T cells, or PBMCs supplied cDNA or gDNA.

Germline CDR1 is SNHLY and CDR2 is FYNNEI. This CDR3 is 15 amino acids long. V lost 6 bases, J lost 6 bases, and 10 bases stayed unmatched. The V gene is TRBV2, the J gene TRBJ1-4; 7 nucleotides agree with TRBD1. This TCR came from a woman in her forties or fifties with acute or convalescent COVID-19. Material for sequencing was peripheral blood. CDR3 bases: TGTGCCAGCAGGGAGTTAGGGGGCGAGGATGAAAAACTGTTTTTT. Protein sequence: CASRELGGEDEKLFF.